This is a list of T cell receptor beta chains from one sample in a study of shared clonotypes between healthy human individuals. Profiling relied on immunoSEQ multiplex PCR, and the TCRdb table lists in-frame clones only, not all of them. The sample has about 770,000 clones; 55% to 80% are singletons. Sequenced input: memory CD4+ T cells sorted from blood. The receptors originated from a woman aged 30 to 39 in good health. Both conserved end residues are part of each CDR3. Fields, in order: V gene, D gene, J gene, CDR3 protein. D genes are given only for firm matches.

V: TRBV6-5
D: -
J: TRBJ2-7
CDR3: CASSQGTYEQYF

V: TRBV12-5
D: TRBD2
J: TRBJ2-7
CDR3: CASGLAHRAGGAEQYF

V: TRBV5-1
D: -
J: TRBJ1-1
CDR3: CASSQMGGYTEAFF

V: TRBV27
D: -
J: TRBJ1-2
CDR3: CASRKQGPGLYGYTF

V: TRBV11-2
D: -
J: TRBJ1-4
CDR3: CASSAETRVKLFF

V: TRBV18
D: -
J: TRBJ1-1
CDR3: CASSPGQANTEAFF

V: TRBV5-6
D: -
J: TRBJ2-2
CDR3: CASSTLGSLTGELFF

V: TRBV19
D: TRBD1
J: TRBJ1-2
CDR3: CASSPGTGNNYGYTF

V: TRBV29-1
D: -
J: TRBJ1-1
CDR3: CSGGGKFNTEAFF

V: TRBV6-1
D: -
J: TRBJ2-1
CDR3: CASRKTGHEQFF

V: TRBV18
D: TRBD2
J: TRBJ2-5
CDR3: CASSPGGLAGGQETQYF

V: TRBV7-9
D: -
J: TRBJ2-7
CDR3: CASSSQYEQYF

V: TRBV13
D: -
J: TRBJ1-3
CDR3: CASSPIGGQPISGNTIYF

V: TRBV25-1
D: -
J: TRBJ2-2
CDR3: CASSEWGGELFF

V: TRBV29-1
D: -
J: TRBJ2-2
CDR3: CSVVRGANTGELFF

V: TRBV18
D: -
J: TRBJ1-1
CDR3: CASSWADNTEAFF

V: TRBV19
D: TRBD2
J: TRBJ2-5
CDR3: CASSTSGRAFSETQYF

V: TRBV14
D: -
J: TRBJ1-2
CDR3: CASSPMGGAINYGYTF

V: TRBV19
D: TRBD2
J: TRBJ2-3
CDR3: CASSAQGLAGRTDTQYF

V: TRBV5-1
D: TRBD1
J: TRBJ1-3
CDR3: CASSPGQGTGNTIYF

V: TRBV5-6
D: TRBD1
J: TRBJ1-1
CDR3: CASTRQGPNTEAFF

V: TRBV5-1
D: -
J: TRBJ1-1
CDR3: CASTRDGLLNTEAFF

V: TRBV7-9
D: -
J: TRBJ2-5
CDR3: CASSLEGMETQYF

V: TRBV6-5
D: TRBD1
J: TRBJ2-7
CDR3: CASSGGQGGSYEQYF

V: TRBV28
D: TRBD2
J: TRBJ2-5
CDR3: CASSLSPMGGETQYF

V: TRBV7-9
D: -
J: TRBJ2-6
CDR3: CASSPSPAVRSGANVLTF

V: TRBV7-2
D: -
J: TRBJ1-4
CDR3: CASSASQVKLFF

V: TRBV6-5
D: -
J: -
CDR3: CASSYGGAGIYEQYF

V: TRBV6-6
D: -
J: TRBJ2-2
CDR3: CASSSRETNTGELFF

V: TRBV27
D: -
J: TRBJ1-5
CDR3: CASSPSILGFGNQPQHF

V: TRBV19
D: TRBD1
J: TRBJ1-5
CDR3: CASSTARTGPSNQPQHF

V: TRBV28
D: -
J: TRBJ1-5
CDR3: CASSSPRSNQPQHF

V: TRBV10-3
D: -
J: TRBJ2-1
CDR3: CAISEIYEQFF

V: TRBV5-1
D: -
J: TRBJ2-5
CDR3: CASSFNRETQYF

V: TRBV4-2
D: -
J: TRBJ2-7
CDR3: CASSQAASASYEQYF

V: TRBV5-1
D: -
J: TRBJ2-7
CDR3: CASSLAGRDETFSYEQYF

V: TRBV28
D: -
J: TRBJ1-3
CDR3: CASSPPGRNSGNTIYF

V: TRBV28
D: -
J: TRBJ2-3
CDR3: CASSSIQGLADTQYF

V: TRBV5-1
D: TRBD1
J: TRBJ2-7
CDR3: CASSPPGQGRHEQYF

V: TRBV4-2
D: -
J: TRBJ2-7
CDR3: CASSQDLGSEQYF

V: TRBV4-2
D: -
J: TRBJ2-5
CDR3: CASSSGTIQETQYF

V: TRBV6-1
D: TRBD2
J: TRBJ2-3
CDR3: CASSGREGTDTQYF

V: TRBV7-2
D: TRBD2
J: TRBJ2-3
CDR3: CASSFLAGPRQYTQYF

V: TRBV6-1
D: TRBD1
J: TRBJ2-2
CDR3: CASRRTGGYGGELFF

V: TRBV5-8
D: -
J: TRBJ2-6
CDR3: CASSSQYSGANVLTF

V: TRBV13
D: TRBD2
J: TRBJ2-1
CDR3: CASSLVLADNNEQFF

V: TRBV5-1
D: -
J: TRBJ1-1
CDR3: CASSAWTAVTAFF

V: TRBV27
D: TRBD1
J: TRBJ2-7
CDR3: CASSRPRGREQYF

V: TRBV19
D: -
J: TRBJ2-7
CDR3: CASSQTGSYEQYF

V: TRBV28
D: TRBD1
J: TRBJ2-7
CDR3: CASRTGTGMAYEQYF

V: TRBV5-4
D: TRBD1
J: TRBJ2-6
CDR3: CASRFGTVSGANVLTF

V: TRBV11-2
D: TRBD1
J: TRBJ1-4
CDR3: CASRPGQTNEKLFF

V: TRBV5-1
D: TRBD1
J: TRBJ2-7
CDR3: CASGTGQQPIYEQYF

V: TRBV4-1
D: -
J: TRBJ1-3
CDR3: CASSQGPQRTPSGNTIYF

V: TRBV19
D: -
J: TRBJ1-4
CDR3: CASSIVLRRTNEKLFF

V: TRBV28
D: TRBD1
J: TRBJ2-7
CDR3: CASRFSTGTGEGEQYF

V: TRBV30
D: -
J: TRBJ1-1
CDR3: CAWSVLGTEAFF

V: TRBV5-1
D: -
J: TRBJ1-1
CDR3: CASSLRPGKVNEAFF

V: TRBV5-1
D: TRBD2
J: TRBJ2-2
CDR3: CASSPRTSVYTGELFF

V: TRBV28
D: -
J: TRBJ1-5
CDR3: CASSLGQSQPQHF